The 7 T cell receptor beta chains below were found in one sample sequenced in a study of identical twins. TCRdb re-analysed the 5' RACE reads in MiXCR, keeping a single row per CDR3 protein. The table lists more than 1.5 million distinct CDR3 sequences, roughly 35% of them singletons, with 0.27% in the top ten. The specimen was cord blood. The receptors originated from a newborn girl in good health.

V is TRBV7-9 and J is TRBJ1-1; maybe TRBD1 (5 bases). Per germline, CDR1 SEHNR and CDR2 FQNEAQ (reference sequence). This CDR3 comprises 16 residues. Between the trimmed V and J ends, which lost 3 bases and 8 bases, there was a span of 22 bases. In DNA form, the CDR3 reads TGTGCCAGCAGCTTTTCCTACGGCCGGAGGGGTAAAGAAGCTTTCTTT. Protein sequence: CASSFSYGRRGKEAFF. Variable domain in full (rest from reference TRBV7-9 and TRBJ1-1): DTGVSQNPRHKITKRGQNVTFRCDPISEHNRLYWYRQTLGQGPEFLTYFQNEAQLEKSRLLSDRFSAERPKGSFSTLEIQRTEQGDSAMYLCASSFSYGRRGKEAFFGQGTRLTVV.

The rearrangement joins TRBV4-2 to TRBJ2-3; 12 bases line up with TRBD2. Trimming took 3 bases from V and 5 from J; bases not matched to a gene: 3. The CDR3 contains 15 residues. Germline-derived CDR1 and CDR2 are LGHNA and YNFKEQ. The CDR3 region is CASSQPGLAGDTQYF. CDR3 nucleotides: TGTGCCAGCAGCCAGCCGGGACTAGCGGGAGATACGCAGTATTTT.

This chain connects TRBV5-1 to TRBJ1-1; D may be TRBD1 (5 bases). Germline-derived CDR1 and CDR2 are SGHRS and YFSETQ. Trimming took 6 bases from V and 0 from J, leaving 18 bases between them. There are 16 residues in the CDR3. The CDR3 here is CASKGPSGTVNTEAFF. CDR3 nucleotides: TGCGCCAGCAAGGGGCCCTCCGGGACGGTGAACACTGAAGCTTTCTTT.

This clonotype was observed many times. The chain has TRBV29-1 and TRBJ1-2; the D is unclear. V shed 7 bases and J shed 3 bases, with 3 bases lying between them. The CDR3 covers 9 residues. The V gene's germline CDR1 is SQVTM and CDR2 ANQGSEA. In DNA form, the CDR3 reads TGCAGCGAGGACTATGGCTACACCTTC. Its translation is CSEDYGYTF.

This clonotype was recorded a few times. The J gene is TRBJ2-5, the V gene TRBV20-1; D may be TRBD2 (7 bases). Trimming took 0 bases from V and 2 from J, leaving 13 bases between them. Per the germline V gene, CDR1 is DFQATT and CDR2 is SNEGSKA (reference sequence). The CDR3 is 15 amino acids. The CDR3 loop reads CSARDSRGGQETQYF. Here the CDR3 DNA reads TGCAGTGCTAGAGATTCAAGGGGGGGACAAGAGACCCAGTACTTC.

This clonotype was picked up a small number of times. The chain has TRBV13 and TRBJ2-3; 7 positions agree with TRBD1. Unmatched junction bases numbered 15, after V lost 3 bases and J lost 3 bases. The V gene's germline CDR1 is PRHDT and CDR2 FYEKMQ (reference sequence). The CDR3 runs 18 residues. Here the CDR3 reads CASSLYGLLGGRTDTQYF. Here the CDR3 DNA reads TGTGCCAGCAGCTTGTATGGTTTATTAGGGGGCCGAACAGATACGCAGTATTTT.

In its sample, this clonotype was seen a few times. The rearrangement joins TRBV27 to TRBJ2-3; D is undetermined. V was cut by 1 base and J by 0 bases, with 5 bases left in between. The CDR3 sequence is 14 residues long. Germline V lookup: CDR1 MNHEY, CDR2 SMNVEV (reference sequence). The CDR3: CASSLYLSTDTQYF. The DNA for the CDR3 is TGTGCCAGCAGTTTATATCTGAGCACAGATACGCAGTATTTT.